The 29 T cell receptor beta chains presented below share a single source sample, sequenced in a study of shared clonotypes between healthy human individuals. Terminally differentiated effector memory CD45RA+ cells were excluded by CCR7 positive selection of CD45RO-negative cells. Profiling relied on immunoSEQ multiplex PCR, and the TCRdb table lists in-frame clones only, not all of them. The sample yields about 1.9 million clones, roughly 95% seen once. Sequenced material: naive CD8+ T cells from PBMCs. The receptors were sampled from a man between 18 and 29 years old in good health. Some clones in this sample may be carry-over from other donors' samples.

The CDR3 region is CASSYSDRLYEQYF. For the CDR3, the DNA is TGTGCCAGCAGTTACTCGGACAGACTCTACGAGCAGTACTTC. The chain uses TRBV6-6 and TRBJ2-7; maybe TRBD1 (6 bases). The CDR3 runs to 14 residues. Germline lookup yields CDR1 MNHNY and CDR2 SVGAGI (reference sequence). V dropped 0 bases and J dropped 3 bases, with 9 bases sitting between them.

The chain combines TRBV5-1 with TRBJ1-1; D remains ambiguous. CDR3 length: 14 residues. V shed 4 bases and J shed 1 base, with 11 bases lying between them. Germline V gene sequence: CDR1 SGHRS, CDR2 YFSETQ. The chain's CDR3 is CASSPWVENTEAFF. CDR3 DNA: TGCGCCAGCAGCCCCTGGGTCGAGAACACTGAAGCTTTCTTT.

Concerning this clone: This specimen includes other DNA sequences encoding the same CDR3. This CDR3 is CASSVGLAASYEQYF. For the CDR3, the DNA is TGTGCCAGCAGCGTGGGACTAGCGGCGTCCTACGAGCAGTACTTC. V is TRBV9 and J is TRBJ2-7; 11 nucleotides agree with TRBD2. Per germline, CDR1 SGDLS and CDR2 YYNGEE. The ends lost 2 bases at V and 1 base at J; junction bases unmatched: 2. The CDR3 contains 15 residues.

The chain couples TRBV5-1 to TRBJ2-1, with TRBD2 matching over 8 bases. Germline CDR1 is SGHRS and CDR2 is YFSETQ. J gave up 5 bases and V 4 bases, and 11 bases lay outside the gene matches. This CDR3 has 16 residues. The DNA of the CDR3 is TGCGCCAGCAGCCCCGAAGCGGGAGTTTTGGACAATGAGCAGTTCTTC. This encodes CASSPEAGVLDNEQFF.

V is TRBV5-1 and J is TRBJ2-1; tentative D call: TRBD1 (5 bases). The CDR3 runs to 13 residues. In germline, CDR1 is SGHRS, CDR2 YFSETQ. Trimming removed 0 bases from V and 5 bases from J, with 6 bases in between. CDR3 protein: CASSLGRDNEQFF. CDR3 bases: TGCGCCAGCAGCTTGGGCAGGGACAATGAGCAGTTCTTC.

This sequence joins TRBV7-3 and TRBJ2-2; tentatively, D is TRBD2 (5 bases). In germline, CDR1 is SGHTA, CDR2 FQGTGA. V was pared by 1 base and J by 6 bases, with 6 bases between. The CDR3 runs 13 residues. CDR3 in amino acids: CASSLSGPGELFF. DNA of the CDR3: TGTGCCAGCAGCTTAAGCGGGCCCGGGGAGCTGTTTTTT.

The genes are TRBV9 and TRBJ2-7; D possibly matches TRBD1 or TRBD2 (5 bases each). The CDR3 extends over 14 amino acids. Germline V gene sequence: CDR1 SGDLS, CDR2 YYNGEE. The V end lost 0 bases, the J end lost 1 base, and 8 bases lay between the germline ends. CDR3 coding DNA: TGTGCCAGCAGCGTAGGGGACCCTTCCTACGAGCAGTACTTC. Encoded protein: CASSVGDPSYEQYF.

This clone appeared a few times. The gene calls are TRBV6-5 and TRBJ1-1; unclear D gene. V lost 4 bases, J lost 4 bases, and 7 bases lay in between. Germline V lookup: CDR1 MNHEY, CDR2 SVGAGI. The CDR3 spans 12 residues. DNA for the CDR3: TGTGCCAGCAGTTCCTCCGGCACTGAAGCTTTCTTT. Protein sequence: CASSSSGTEAFF.

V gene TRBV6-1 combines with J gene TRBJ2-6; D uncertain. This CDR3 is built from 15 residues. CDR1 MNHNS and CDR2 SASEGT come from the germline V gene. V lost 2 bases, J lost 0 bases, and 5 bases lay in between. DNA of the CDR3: TGTGCCAGCAGTGAATGGGTCTCTGGGGCCAACGTCCTGACTTTC. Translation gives CASSEWVSGANVLTF.

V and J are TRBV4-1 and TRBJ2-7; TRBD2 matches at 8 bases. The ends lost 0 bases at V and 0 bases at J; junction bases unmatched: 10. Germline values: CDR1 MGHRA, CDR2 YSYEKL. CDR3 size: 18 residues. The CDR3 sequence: CASSQDRAGAGVSYEQYF. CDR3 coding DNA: TGCGCCAGCAGCCAAGATAGGGCGGGAGCGGGGGTCTCCTACGAGCAGTACTTC.

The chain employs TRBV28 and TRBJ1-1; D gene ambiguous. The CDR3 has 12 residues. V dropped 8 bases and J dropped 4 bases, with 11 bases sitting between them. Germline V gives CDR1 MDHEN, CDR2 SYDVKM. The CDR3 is CASQTWGTEAFF. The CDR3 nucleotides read TGTGCCAGCCAAACCTGGGGCACTGAAGCTTTCTTT. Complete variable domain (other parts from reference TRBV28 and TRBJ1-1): DVKVTQSSRYLVKRTGEKVFLECVQDMDHENMFWYRQDPGLGLRLIYFSYDVKMKEKGDIPEGYSVSREKKERFSLILESASTNQTSMYLCASQTWGTEAFFGQGTRLTVV.

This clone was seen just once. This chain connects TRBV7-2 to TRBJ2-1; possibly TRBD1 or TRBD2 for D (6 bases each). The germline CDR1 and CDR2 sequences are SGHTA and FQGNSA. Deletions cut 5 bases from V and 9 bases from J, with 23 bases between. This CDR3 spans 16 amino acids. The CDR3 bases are TGTGCCAGCAGCCCCAACCGGGACGGGGGCTTTTTTGAGCAGTTCTTC. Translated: CASSPNRDGGFFEQFF. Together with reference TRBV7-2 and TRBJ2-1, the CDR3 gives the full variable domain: GAGVSQSPSNKVTEKGKDVELRCDPISGHTALYWYRQSLGQGLEFLIYFQGNSAPDKSGLPSDRFSAERTGGSVSTLTIQRTQQEDSAVYLCASSPNRDGGFFEQFFGPGTRLTVL.

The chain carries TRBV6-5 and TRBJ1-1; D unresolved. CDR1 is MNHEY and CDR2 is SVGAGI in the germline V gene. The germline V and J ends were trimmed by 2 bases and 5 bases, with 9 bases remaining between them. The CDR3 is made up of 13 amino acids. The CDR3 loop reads CASSYPGGTEAFF. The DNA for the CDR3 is TGTGCCAGCAGTTACCCGGGAGGAACTGAAGCTTTCTTT.

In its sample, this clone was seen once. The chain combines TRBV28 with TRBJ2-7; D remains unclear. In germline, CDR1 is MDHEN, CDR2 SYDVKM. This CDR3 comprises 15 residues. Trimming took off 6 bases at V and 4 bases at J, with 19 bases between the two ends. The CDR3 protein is CASRLRGGVGYEQYF. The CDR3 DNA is TGTGCCAGCAGATTAAGAGGTGGCGTTGGGTACGAGCAGTACTTC.

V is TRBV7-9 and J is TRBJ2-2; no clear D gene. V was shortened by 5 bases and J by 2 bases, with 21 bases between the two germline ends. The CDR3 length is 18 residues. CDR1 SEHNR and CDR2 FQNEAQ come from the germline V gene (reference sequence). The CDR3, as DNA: TGTGCCAGCAGCCCCGTGAGTAGATTGGTCGTCAACACCGGGGAGCTGTTTTTT. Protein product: CASSPVSRLVVNTGELFF. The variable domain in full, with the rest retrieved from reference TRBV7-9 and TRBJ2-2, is DTGVSQNPRHKITKRGQNVTFRCDPISEHNRLYWYRQTLGQGPEFLTYFQNEAQLEKSRLLSDRFSAERPKGSFSTLEIQRTEQGDSAMYLCASSPVSRLVVNTGELFFGEGSRLTVL.

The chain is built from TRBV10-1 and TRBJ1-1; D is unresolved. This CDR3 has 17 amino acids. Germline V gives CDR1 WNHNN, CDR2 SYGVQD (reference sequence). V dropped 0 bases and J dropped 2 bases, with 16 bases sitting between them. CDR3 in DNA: TGCGCCAGCAGTGAGTCGACTCTCGGACCGGGAAACACTGAAGCTTTCTTT. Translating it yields CASSESTLGPGNTEAFF.

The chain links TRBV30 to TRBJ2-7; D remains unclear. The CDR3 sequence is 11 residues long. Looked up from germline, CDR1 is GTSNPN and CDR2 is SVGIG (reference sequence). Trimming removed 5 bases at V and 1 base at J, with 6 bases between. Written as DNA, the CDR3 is TGTGCCTGGGGGGTTTCCTACGAGCAGTACTTC. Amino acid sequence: CAWGVSYEQYF.

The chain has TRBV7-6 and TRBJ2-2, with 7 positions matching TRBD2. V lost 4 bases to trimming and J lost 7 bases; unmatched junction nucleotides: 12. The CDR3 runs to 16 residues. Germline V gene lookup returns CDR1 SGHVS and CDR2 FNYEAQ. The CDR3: CASSSPASSGGGELFF. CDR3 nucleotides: TGTGCCAGCAGCTCCCCCGCCTCTAGCGGTGGCGGGGAGCTGTTTTTT.

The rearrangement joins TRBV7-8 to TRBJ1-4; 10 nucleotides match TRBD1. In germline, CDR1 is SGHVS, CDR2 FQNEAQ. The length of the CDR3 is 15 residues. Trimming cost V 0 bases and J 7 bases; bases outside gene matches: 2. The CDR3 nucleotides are TGTGCCAGCAGCTTAGCGGGACAGGGGTTTGAAAAACTGTTTTTT. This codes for CASSLAGQGFEKLFF.

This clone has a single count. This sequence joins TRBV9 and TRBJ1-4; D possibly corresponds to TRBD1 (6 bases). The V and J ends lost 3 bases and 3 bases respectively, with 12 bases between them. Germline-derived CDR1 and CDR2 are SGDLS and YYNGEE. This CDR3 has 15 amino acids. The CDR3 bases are TGTGCCAGCAGCGATACAGGGTTATCTAATGAAAAACTGTTTTTT. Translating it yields CASSDTGLSNEKLFF.

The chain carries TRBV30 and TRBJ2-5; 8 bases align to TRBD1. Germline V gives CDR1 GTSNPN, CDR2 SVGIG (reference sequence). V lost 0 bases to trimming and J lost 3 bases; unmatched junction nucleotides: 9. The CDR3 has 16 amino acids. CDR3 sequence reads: CAWSVLGQGPEETQYF. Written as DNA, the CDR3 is TGTGCCTGGAGTGTACTAGGACAGGGTCCCGAAGAGACCCAGTACTTC.

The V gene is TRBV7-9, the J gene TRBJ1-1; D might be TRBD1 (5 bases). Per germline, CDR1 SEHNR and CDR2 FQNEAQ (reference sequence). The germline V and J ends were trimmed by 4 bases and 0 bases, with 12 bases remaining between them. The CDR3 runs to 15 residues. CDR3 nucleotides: TGTGCCAGCAGCTCAAAGACAGCAATGAACACTGAAGCTTTCTTT. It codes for CASSSKTAMNTEAFF.

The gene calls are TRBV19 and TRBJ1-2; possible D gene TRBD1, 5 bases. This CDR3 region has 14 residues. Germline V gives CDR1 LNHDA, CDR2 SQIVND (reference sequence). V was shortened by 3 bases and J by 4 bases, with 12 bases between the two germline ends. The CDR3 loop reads CASSIWGSAYGYTF. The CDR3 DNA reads TGTGCCAGTAGTATCTGGGGGTCGGCCTATGGCTACACCTTC.

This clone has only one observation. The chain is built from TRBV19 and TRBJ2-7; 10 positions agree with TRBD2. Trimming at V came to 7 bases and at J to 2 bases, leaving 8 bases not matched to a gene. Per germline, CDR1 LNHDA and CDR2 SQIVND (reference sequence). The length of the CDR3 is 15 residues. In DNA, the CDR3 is TGTGCCAGTAAGTTGACAGCGGGAGGGACCTACGAGCAGTACTTC. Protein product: CASKLTAGGTYEQYF.

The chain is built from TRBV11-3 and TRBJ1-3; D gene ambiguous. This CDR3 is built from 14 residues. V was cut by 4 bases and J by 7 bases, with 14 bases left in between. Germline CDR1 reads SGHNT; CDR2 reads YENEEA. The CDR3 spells CASSSHTGGNTIYF. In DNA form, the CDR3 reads TGTGCCAGCAGCTCTCACACCGGCGGGAACACCATATATTTT.

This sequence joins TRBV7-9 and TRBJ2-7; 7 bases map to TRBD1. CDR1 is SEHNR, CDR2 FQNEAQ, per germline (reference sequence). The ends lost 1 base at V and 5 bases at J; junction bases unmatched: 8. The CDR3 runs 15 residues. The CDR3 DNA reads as TGTGCCAGCAGCTTAGGTCTGACAGGGACAAACGAGCAGTACTTC. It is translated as CASSLGLTGTNEQYF.

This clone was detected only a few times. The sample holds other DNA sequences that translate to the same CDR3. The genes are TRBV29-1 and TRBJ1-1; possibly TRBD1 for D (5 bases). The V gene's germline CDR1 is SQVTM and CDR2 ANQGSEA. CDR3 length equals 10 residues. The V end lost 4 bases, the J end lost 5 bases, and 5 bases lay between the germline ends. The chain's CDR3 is CSVGGTEAFF. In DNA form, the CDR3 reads TGCAGCGTTGGGGGGACTGAAGCTTTCTTT.

Here the CDR3 DNA reads TGTGCCATCAGTGAAGGGCCAGGGGGCACAGATACGCAGTATTTT. Translating gives CAISEGPGGTDTQYF. J is TRBJ2-3 and V is TRBV10-3, with D possibly matching TRBD1 (6 bases). From germline, CDR1 is ENHRY and CDR2 SYGVKD. The CDR3 is 15 amino acids. Trimming removed 3 bases from V and 1 base from J, with 11 bases in between.

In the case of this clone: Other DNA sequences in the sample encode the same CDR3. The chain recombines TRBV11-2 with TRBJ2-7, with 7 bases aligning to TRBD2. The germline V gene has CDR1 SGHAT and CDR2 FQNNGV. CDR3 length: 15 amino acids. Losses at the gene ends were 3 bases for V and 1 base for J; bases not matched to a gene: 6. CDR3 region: CASSFGPGGSYEQYF. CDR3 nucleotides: TGTGCCAGCAGCTTTGGCCCGGGAGGATCCTACGAGCAGTACTTC.